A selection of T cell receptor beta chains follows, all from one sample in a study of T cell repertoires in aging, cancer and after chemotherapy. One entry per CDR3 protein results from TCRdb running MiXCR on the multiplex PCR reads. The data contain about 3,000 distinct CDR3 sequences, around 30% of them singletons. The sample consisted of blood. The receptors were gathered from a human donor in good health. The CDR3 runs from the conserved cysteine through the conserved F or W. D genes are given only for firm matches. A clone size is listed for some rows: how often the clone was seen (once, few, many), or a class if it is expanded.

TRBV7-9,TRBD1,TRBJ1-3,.,TGTGCCAGCAGCTTCCCCGATCTGGACAGGGGAGCGAGTGGAAACACCATATATTTT,CASSFPDLDRGASGNTIYF
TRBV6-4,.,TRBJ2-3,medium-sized,TGTGCCAGCAGTGAAAGGGGGGGCACAGATACGCAGTATTTT,CASSERGGTDTQYF
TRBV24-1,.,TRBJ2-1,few,TGTGCCACCAGCAGGGCGGAAGAGCAGTTCTTC,CATSRAEEQFF
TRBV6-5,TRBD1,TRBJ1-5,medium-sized,TGTGCCAGCAGCCCGGGACAGAGTGCGCCCCAGCATTTT,CASSPGQSAPQHF
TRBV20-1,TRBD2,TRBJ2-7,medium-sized,TGCAGTGCGGAGCGGGGGGACAGCTCCTACGAGCAGTACTTC,CSAERGDSSYEQYF
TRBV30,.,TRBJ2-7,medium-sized,TGTGCCTGGAGTGTTATGGACTACGAGCAGTACTTC,CAWSVMDYEQYF
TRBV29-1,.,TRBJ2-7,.,TGCAGCGTTGCAGGGGATGAACCCTACGAGCAGTACTTC,CSVAGDEPYEQYF
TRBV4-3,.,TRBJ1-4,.,TGCGCCAGCAGCCAACTTACGGGTAATGAAAAACTGTTTTTT,CASSQLTGNEKLFF
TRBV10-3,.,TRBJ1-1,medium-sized,TGTGCCATCACCTCGACGGCGAGAAACACTGAAGCTTTCTTT,CAITSTARNTEAFF
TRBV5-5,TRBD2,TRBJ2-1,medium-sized,TGTGCCAGCAGCTTGGAGGGACTAGCGGTCAATGAGCAGTTCTTC,CASSLEGLAVNEQFF
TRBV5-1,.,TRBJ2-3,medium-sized,TGCGCCAGCAGCATGACTACGAGCACAGATACGCAGTATTTT,CASSMTTSTDTQYF
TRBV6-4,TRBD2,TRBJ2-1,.,TGTGCCAGCAGTGACTCTAGCGGGAGCAATGAGCAGTTCTTC,CASSDSSGSNEQFF
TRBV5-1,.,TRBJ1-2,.,TGCGCCAGCAGCGCCGCCCCAGGTCCGGAGAACGGCTACACCTTC,CASSAAPGPENGYTF
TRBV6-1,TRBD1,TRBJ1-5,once,TGTGCCAGCAGCCTCAGGTCCAGGGACAGAAGCCAGCCCCAGCATTTT,CASSLRSRDRSQPQHF
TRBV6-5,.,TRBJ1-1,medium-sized,TGTGCCAGCAGCCCATCGGGCCTGTATGCTTTCTTT,CASSPSGLYAFF
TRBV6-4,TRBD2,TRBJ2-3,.,TGTGCCAGCAGTGACTCTAGCGGGGGGGCCGCTGATACGCAGTATTTT,CASSDSSGGAADTQYF
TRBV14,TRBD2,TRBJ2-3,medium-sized,TGTGCCAGCAGAGGGACTAGCGGTTACACAGATACGCAGTATTTT,CASRGTSGYTDTQYF
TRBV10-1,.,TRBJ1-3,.,TGCGCCAGCAGTGAAGGGTCGAGGACGGTTCCCTCTGGAAACACCATATATTTT,CASSEGSRTVPSGNTIYF
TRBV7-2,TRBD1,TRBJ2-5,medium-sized,TGTGCCAGCAGCTTAGGCGGACAGGGCGGGGAGACCCAGTACTTC,CASSLGGQGGETQYF
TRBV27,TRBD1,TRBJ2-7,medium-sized,TGTGCCAGCAGTTTTCAACCTAGACAGGGAGCGATCTACGAGCAGTACTTC,CASSFQPRQGAIYEQYF
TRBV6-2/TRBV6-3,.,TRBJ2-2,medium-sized,TGTGCCACCCTCCCCGCAGTCACCGGGGAGCTGTTTTTT,CATLPAVTGELFF
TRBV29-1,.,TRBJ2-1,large,TGCAGCGTTCTCGACACCGAGCAGTTCTTC,CSVLDTEQFF
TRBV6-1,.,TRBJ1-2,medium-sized,TGTGCCAGCTGTACAGTAAGAGACCAGGGTGGCTACACCTTC,CASCTVRDQGGYTF
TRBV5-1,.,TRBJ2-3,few,TGCGCCAGCAGCTTGGAGCTCAGGGAGACAGATACGCAGTATTTT,CASSLELRETDTQYF
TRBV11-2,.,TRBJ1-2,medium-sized,TGTGCCAGCAGCACAACGGGAGGCTTTAACTATGGCTACACCTTC,CASSTTGGFNYGYTF
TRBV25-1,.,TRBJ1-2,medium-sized,TGTGCCAGCAGTGCGTCGAGTCTCCTAGGCTACACCTTC,CASSASSLLGYTF
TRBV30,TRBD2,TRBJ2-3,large,TGTGCCTGGAGTCGGGGACTAGCGGGGGGTGGCGATACGCAGTATTTT,CAWSRGLAGGGDTQYF
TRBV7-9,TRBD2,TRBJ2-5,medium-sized,TGTGCCAGCAGCCTTCAAGCGACTAGCGGAGAGACCCAGTACTTC,CASSLQATSGETQYF
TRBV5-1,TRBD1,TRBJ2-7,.,TGCGCCAGCAGCTTGGTTGCCCGACAGGGGGTTTACGAGCAGTACTTC,CASSLVARQGVYEQYF
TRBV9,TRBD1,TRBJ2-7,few,TGTGCCAGCAGCGCCGGGACAGGGAGCTCCTACGAGCAGTACTTC,CASSAGTGSSYEQYF
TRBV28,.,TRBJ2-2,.,TGTGCCAGCAAGGAGAACCTGGACACCGGGGAGCTGTTTTTT,CASKENLDTGELFF
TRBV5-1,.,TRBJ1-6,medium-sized,TGCGCCAGCAGCTTCCGCGACAGTTATAATTCACCCCTCCACTTT,CASSFRDSYNSPLHF
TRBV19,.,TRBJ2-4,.,TGTGCCAGCTCGGGACAAGCCAAAAACATTCAGTACTTC,CASSGQAKNIQYF
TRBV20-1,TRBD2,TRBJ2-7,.,TGCAGTGCTAGGAGGCTAGCGGGAGAAGGGGGGGACGAGCAGTACTTC,CSARRLAGEGGDEQYF
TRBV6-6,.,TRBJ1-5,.,TGTGCCAGCAGTGAATGGGGCAGTCAGCCTCAGCCCCAGCATTTT,CASSEWGSQPQPQHF
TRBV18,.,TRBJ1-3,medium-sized,TGTGCCAGCTCCCAACAGGCGGGGACTGGAAACACCATATATTTT,CASSQQAGTGNTIYF
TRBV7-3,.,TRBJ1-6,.,TGTGCCAGCAGCTTAACGTCAGGTTCACCCCTCCACTTT,CASSLTSGSPLHF
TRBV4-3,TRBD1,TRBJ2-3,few,TGCGCCAGCAGCCACATCCCGCGACAGGGGAAGAAACTGCAAGGGACAGATACGCAGTATTTT,CASSHIPRQGKKLQGTDTQYF
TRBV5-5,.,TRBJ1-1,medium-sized,TGTGCCAGCAGTTTAGAGTGGACGGCGAACACTGAAGCTTTCTTT,CASSLEWTANTEAFF
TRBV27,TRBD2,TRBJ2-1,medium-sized,TGTGCCAGCAGTTCCGGGACTAGCACCTACAATGAGCAGTTCTTC,CASSSGTSTYNEQFF
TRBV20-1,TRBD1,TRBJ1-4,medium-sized,TGCAGTGCGTCCGGGACAGGGGACGCAACTAATGAAAAACTGTTTTTT,CSASGTGDATNEKLFF
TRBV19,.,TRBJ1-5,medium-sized,TGTGCCAGTATGTGGGCAGGCAATCAGCCCCAGCATTTT,CASMWAGNQPQHF
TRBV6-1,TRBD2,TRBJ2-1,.,TGTGCCAGCAGTGAAGCGACTAGCGGGAGGGATGAGCAGTTCTTC,CASSEATSGRDEQFF
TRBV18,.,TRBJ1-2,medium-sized,TGTGCCAGCTCACCACCTCTCTTTAACTATGGCTACACCTTC,CASSPPLFNYGYTF
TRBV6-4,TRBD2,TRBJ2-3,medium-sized,TGTGCCAGCAGTGAAAGCGGGGGGGCCACAGATACGCAGTATTTT,CASSESGGATDTQYF
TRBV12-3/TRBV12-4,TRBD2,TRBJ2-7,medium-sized,TGTGCCAGCAGTAGCGGGACTAGTCGCGAGCAGTACTTC,CASSSGTSREQYF
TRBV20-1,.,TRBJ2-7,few,TGCAGTGCCAACCCGGGCGGGGAGTTCAAAGAGCAGTACTTC,CSANPGGEFKEQYF
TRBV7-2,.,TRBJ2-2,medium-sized,TGTGCCAGCAGCTTAGGGGTCGGGGAGCTGTTTTTT,CASSLGVGELFF
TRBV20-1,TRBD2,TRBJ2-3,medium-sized,TGCAGTGCCCGGGAGGCCGCTAGCACAGATACGCAGTATTTT,CSAREAASTDTQYF
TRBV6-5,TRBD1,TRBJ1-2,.,TGTGCCAGCAGTAGGGCCGGGACAGCCCTCGAGGGCTACACCTTC,CASSRAGTALEGYTF